The 24 T cell receptor beta chains presented below share a single source sample, sequenced in a study of T cells in Graves' hyperthyroidism and ophthalmopathy. Regions amplified from RNA transcripts were the TCR beta CDR3 regions. TCR CDR3 regions were first amplified by RT-PCR with HTBI primers. MiXCR was run by TCRdb on the multiplex PCR reads, yielding one entry per CDR3 protein. The table records 700,000 or so distinct CDR3 sequences, about a sixth of them present only once. The sequenced sample consisted of blood. These receptors were taken from a man aged 18 to 30 with Graves' hyperthyroidism.

The table lists this clonotype with a few counts. The rearrangement joins TRBV3-1 to TRBJ1-2; D ambiguous. The germline gives CDR1 LGHDT, CDR2 YNNKEL (reference sequence). V was trimmed by 3 bases and J by 6 bases, leaving 11 bases between them. The CDR3 sequence is 13 residues long. CDR3 sequence reads: CASSQVGEHGYTF. The CDR3 DNA sequence: TGTGCCAGCAGCCAGGTCGGAGAACATGGCTACACCTTC. The full variable domain, completed using reference TRBV3-1 and TRBJ1-2, is DTAVSQTPKYLVTQMGNDKSIKCEQNLGHDTMYWYKQDSKKFLKIMFSYNNKELIINETVPNRFSPKSPDKAHLNLHINSLELGDSAVYFCASSQVGEHGYTFGSGTRLTVV.

This clonotype counts as medium-sized (0.01 to 0.1%). This CDR3 reads CASSLSASGFSYEQYF. The CDR3 nucleotides read TGTGCCAGCAGTTTATCCGCTAGCGGGTTCTCCTACGAGCAGTACTTC. The chain employs TRBV27 and TRBJ2-7; 8 nucleotides agree with TRBD2. There are 16 residues in the CDR3. The germline gives CDR1 MNHEY, CDR2 SMNVEV (reference sequence). Trimming took 0 bases from V and 0 from J; bases not matched to a gene: 4.

This clonotype was picked up a small number of times. The V and J genes are TRBV9 and TRBJ1-6, with TRBD1 as a possible D gene (5 bases). The CDR3 contains 14 residues. The V and J ends lost 4 bases and 8 bases respectively, with 13 bases between them. Germline V gene data show CDR1 as SGDLS and CDR2 as YYNGEE. CDR3 nucleotides: TGTGCCAGCAGCCCCGAGGGGCTCCATTCACCCCTCCACTTT. It codes for CASSPEGLHSPLHF.

This clonotype has more than one count but fewer than ten. This sequence joins TRBV7-9 and TRBJ1-1; D is unclear. This CDR3 spans 10 amino acids. Germline V gene lookup returns CDR1 SEHNR and CDR2 FQNEAQ (reference sequence). V shed 8 bases and J shed 10 bases, with 11 bases lying between them. The CDR3 sequence is CASGQRAAFF. The CDR3 DNA reads as TGTGCCAGCGGTCAGAGGGCAGCTTTCTTT.

This clonotype was detected many times. This chain joins TRBV6-1 and TRBJ2-7; 7 bases fit TRBD2. The CDR3 sequence is 14 residues long. The V gene end was trimmed by 6 bases and the J gene end by 5 bases; junction bases not matched to a gene: 10. Germline CDR1 is MNHNS and CDR2 is SASEGT. This chain's CDR3 is CASRALGGRDEQYF. In DNA, the CDR3 is TGTGCCAGCAGGGCGTTGGGAGGGCGCGACGAGCAGTACTTC.

This CDR3 reads CASSQGVTTEAFF. The CDR3 nucleotides read TGTGCCAGCAGCCAGGGCGTCACCACTGAAGCTTTCTTT. V gene TRBV6-1 combines with J gene TRBJ1-1, with D possibly TRBD1 on 5 matching bases. The V end lost 6 bases, the J end lost 4 bases, and 12 bases lay between the germline ends. Germline V lookup: CDR1 MNHNS, CDR2 SASEGT. The CDR3 is 13 residues long.

In its sample, this clonotype was seen a few times. The chain couples TRBV11-3 to TRBJ2-2; 8 bases line up with TRBD1. Trimming took 5 bases from V and 5 from J; bases not matched to a gene: 4. In germline, CDR1 is SGHNT, CDR2 YENEEA. The length of the CDR3 is 14 residues. This CDR3 reads CASSPGQVTGELFF. The CDR3 region has the DNA TGTGCCAGCAGCCCGGGACAGGTAACCGGGGAGCTGTTTTTT.

The V gene is TRBV11-2, the J gene TRBJ2-6, with D unclear. The CDR3 has 16 residues. CDR1 is SGHAT, CDR2 FQNNGV, per germline. Between the trimmed V and J ends, which lost 1 base and 2 bases, there was a span of 9 bases. The CDR3 DNA reads as TGTGCCAGCAGCTTAGGTAGAACCGCTGGGGCCAACGTCCTGACTTTC. Amino acids: CASSLGRTAGANVLTF.

This clonotype was seen repeatedly, ten times or more. The rearrangement uses TRBV5-1 and TRBJ2-1; TRBD1 matches at 7 bases. In germline, CDR1 is SGHRS, CDR2 YFSETQ. V was pared by 4 bases and J by 0 bases, with 4 bases of the junction left unmatched. The CDR3 is 15 residues long. The CDR3 region has the DNA TGCGCCAGCAGCGCCGGACAGGTCTCCTACAATGAGCAGTTCTTC. It encodes CASSAGQVSYNEQFF.

This clonotype showed up just a few times. V is TRBV19 and J is TRBJ2-1; 14 bases map to TRBD2. Losses at the gene ends were 4 bases for V and 6 bases for J; bases not matched to a gene: 8. Germline values: CDR1 LNHDA, CDR2 SQIVND (reference sequence). The CDR3 totals 17 residues. As DNA, the CDR3 is TGTGCCAGTAGTAGAACCTCCGGGACTAGCGGGAGCAATGAGCAGTTCTTC. Protein: CASSRTSGTSGSNEQFF.

This clonotype was counted many times. This chain uses TRBV27 with TRBJ1-5; the match to TRBD1 covers 10 bases. This CDR3 is built from 15 residues. Germline CDR1 and CDR2: MNHEY and SMNVEV (reference sequence). V gave up 6 bases and J gave up 2 bases; unmatched junction bases: 4. CDR3 amino acids: CASSFGTGGNQPQHF. CDR3 DNA sequence: TGTGCCAGCAGCTTCGGGACAGGGGGCAATCAGCCCCAGCATTTT.

This clonotype has ten or more counts. The chain joins TRBV30 to TRBJ1-2; D call uncertain. The CDR3 has 13 amino acids. Deletions cut 3 bases from V and 6 bases from J, with 14 bases between. Germline V CDR1 and CDR2: GTSNPN, SVGIG (reference sequence). The chain's CDR3 is CAWSRGRVDGYTF. The DNA for the CDR3 is TGTGCCTGGAGCCGAGGGAGGGTAGATGGCTACACCTTC.

This clonotype occurred many times. The genes are TRBV5-5 and TRBJ2-1; D uncertain. The CDR3 is 16 residues long. Trimming stripped 0 bases from V and 6 bases from J, with 16 bases between. The germline V gene encodes CDR1 SGHKS and CDR2 YYEKEE (reference sequence). CDR3 region: CASSLAKLPSVNEQFF. In DNA form, the CDR3 reads TGTGCCAGCAGCTTGGCCAAATTGCCGAGTGTCAATGAGCAGTTCTTC.

This clonotype was seen many times. The rearrangement links TRBV18 to TRBJ1-2; D not certain. This CDR3 is built from 13 residues. Germline assignment: CDR1 KGHSH and CDR2 LQKENI. V gave up 2 bases and J gave up 2 bases, with 6 bases separating them. The CDR3 DNA sequence: TGTGCCAGCTCACCATCCGGGAACTATGGCTACACCTTC. This encodes CASSPSGNYGYTF.

The V call is TRBV4-3, the J call TRBJ1-6; no reliable D call. V was cut by 0 bases and J by 4 bases, with 10 bases left in between. CDR3 length equals 16 residues. Germline CDR1 reads LGHNA; CDR2 reads YSLEER. The DNA for the CDR3 is TGCGCCAGCAGCCAAGATCTGACGGGGTATAATTCACCCCTCCACTTT. Its translation is CASSQDLTGYNSPLHF.

About this clonotype itself: A single base separates this from a much larger clone, so it may be a read error. The V gene is TRBV2, the J gene TRBJ1-5; D gene ambiguous. Germline loops: CDR1 SNHLY, CDR2 FYNNEI. The CDR3 has 15 residues. The CDR3 is CASREGHLSNRPQHF. The DNA of the CDR3 is TGTGCCAGCAGGGAGGGCCACCTAAGTAATCGGCCCCAGCATTTT.

This clonotype was detected a few times. This chain links TRBV30 with TRBJ1-5; D gene ambiguous. V gave up 2 bases and J gave up 4 bases, with 12 bases separating them. The CDR3 totals 14 residues. Looked up from germline, CDR1 is GTSNPN and CDR2 is SVGIG (reference sequence). For the CDR3, the DNA is TGTGCCTGGAGTACGGCGTCTTGGAATCAGCCCCAGCATTTT. Translating it yields CAWSTASWNQPQHF. Combining the CDR3 with reference TRBV30 and TRBJ1-5 gives the whole variable domain SQTIHQWPATLVQPVGSPLSLECTVEGTSNPNLYWYRQAAGRGLQLLFYSVGIGQISSEVPQNLSASRPQDRQFILSSKKLLLSDSGFYLCAWSTASWNQPQHFGDGTRLSIL.

This clonotype has more than one count but fewer than ten. This chain links TRBV20-1 with TRBJ2-7; 8 positions agree with TRBD2. There are 15 residues in the CDR3. Per the germline V gene, CDR1 is DFQATT and CDR2 is SNEGSKA (reference sequence). The trim removed 3 bases at V and 4 bases at J, leaving 11 bases unmatched. CDR3 in amino acids: CSARSLLADFYEQYF. The CDR3 nucleotides read TGCAGTGCTAGGTCCTTACTAGCGGACTTTTACGAGCAGTACTTC.

The genes are TRBV28 and TRBJ1-5; 11 bases align to TRBD1. J gave up 8 bases and V 5 bases, and 5 bases lay outside the gene matches. Germline lookup yields CDR1 MDHEN and CDR2 SYDVKM. The CDR3 has 14 amino acids. CDR3 sequence: CASSLGTGGKPQHF. In DNA form, the CDR3 reads TGTGCCAGCAGTCTAGGGACAGGGGGTAAGCCCCAGCATTTT.

This clonotype was seen ten or more times. The chain employs TRBV20-1 and TRBJ2-1, with 13 bases matching TRBD2. Germline CDR1 is DFQATT and CDR2 is SNEGSKA (reference sequence). CDR3 length equals 16 residues. The chain's CDR3 is CSGKLGLAGVSNEQFF. CDR3 coding DNA: TGCAGCGGAAAATTAGGACTAGCGGGAGTATCAAATGAGCAGTTCTTC.

This clonotype was recorded at least ten times. This rearrangement joins TRBV28 to TRBJ2-3; 7 nucleotides agree with TRBD1. There are 15 residues in the CDR3. Germline assignment: CDR1 MDHEN and CDR2 SYDVKM. Trimming removed 3 bases from V and 0 bases from J; junction bases left unmatched: 3. CDR3 bases: TGTGCCAGCAGTTTTGGGACAGTGAGCACAGATACGCAGTATTTT. This encodes CASSFGTVSTDTQYF.

The chain links TRBV27 to TRBJ1-1; tentative D call: TRBD1 (6 bases). Germline V gives CDR1 MNHEY, CDR2 SMNVEV (reference sequence). The CDR3 contains 15 residues. The V and J ends lost 0 bases and 1 base respectively, with 9 bases between them. CDR3 coding DNA: TGTGCCAGCAGTTTATCCCCGACAGGGAACACTGAAGCTTTCTTT. It is translated as CASSLSPTGNTEAFF.

This clonotype was observed at least ten times. The chain recombines TRBV7-2 with TRBJ1-1; D may be TRBD1 (5 bases). The CDR3 is made up of 15 amino acids. Trimming shortened V by 6 bases and J by 6 bases, and 20 bases separated the two germline ends. CDR1 and CDR2 from the germline V gene are SGHTA and FQGNSA. CDR3 sequence: CASSPFWGTASEAFF. CDR3 nucleotides: TGTGCCAGCAGTCCCTTTTGGGGCACAGCCTCTGAAGCTTTCTTT.

This chain joins TRBV25-1 and TRBJ2-1; D unresolved. CDR3 length: 11 residues. V was clipped by 5 bases and J by 8 bases, with 7 bases between them. The germline gives CDR1 MGHDK, CDR2 SYGVNS. CDR3 sequence reads: CASSRFHEQFF. CDR3 nucleotide sequence: TGTGCCAGCAGTAGATTCCATGAGCAGTTCTTC. The full variable domain, with the rest looked up from reference TRBV25-1 and TRBJ2-1, is EADIYQTPRYLVIGTGKKITLECSQTMGHDKMYWYQQDPGMELHLIHYSYGVNSTEKGDLSSESTVSRIRTEHFPLTLESARPSHTSQYLCASSRFHEQFFGPGTRLTVL.